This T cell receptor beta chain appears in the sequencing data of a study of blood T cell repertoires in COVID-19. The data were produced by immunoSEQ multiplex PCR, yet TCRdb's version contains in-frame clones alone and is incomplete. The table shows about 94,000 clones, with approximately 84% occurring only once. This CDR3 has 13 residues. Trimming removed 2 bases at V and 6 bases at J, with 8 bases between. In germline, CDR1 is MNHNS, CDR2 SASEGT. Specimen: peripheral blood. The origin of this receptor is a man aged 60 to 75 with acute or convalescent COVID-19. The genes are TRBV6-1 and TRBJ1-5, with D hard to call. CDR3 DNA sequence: TGTGCCAGCAGTGAACTCGGTCTTCAGCCCCAGCATTTT. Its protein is CASSELGLQPQHF.